A selection of T cell receptor beta chains follows, all from one sample in a study of T cells in Graves' hyperthyroidism and ophthalmopathy. MiXCR was run by TCRdb on the multiplex PCR reads, yielding one entry per CDR3 protein. The data hold 660,000 or so distinct CDR3 sequences, with about 45% observed a single time. Sequenced material: peripheral blood or thyroid tissue (not recorded which). These receptor sequences come from an adult man with Graves' disease, either hyperthyroidism or ophthalmopathy (not recorded which). CDR3s include the opening cysteine and the closing phenylalanine or tryptophan. D genes are given only for firm matches. Some rows have no size entry. The others give once, few or many, or a class for an expanded clone.

v_gene,j_gene,abundance,d_gene,CDR3aa,CDR3nt
TRBV29-1,TRBJ1-1,many,NA,CSVVENTEAFF,TGCAGCGTTGTTGAGAACACTGAAGCTTTCTTT
TRBV5-1,TRBJ2-6,few,NA,CASSQGNSGANVLTF,TGCGCCAGCAGCCAAGGGAACTCTGGGGCCAACGTCCTGACTTTC
TRBV29-1,TRBJ1-1,few,TRBD1,CSVAIGQGTEAFF,TGCAGCGTTGCGATCGGACAGGGCACTGAAGCTTTCTTT
TRBV5-1,TRBJ1-5,NA,TRBD1,CASSSTGEGQPQHF,TGCGCCAGCAGCTCGACAGGGGAGGGGCAGCCCCAGCATTTT
TRBV7-8,TRBJ2-5,many,TRBD1,CASSSTGETQYF,TGTGCCAGCAGCTCGACAGGGGAGACCCAGTACTTC
TRBV4-1,TRBJ1-5,few,TRBD1,CASSQETGFNQPQHF,TGCGCCAGCAGCCAGGAGACAGGGTTCAATCAGCCCCAGCATTTT
TRBV29-1,TRBJ1-5,NA,NA,CSLEVNQPQHF,TGCAGCTTAGAGGTTAATCAGCCCCAGCATTTT
TRBV6-1,TRBJ1-2,many,NA,CASSEAVGGYTF,TGTGCCAGCAGTGAAGCGGTGGGCGGCTACACCTTC
TRBV7-9,TRBJ1-1,many,NA,CASSLSPLTEAFF,TGTGCCAGCAGCTTGTCCCCCCTCACTGAAGCTTTCTTT
TRBV7-9,TRBJ2-7,few,TRBD1,CASSLMGQGFDEQYF,TGTGCCAGCAGCTTGATGGGACAGGGGTTCGACGAGCAGTACTTC
TRBV7-9,TRBJ1-1,many,NA,CASSFSLSEAFF,TGTGCCAGCAGCTTCTCTTTGAGTGAAGCTTTCTTT
TRBV7-9,TRBJ2-5,many,NA,CASSSSQETQYF,TGTGCCAGCAGCTCCTCGCAAGAGACCCAGTACTTC
TRBV5-1,TRBJ2-5,few,NA,CASSLAAAQETQYF,TGCGCCAGCAGCTTGGCAGCGGCCCAAGAGACCCAGTACTTC
TRBV25-1,TRBJ2-7,few,TRBD1,CASSGSGQGYEQYF,TGTGCCAGCAGTGGGTCGGGACAGGGTTACGAGCAGTACTTC
TRBV7-3,TRBJ2-2,NA,TRBD2,CASSLLSGTGELFF,TGTGCCAGCAGCTTACTTAGCGGGACCGGGGAGCTGTTTTTT
TRBV10-3,TRBJ2-7,NA,TRBD1,CASSEEGADEQYF,TGTGCCAGCAGTGAAGAGGGGGCGGACGAGCAGTACTTC
TRBV24-1,TRBJ2-3,NA,NA,CATSDNRLVYGADTQYF,TGTGCCACCAGTGATAACCGACTAGTCTATGGAGCAGATACGCAGTATTTT
TRBV7-2,TRBJ2-2,NA,NA,CASSLSETGELFF,TGTGCCAGCAGCCTCAGCGAGACCGGGGAGCTGTTTTTT
TRBV20-1,TRBJ1-5,few,TRBD1,CSAEGQGPNQPQHF,TGCAGTGCTGAAGGACAGGGGCCAAATCAGCCCCAGCATTTT
TRBV20-1,TRBJ1-6,NA,NA,CSARDRQGQTHNSPLHF,TGCAGTGCTAGAGATCGGCAGGGGCAAACTCATAATTCACCCCTCCACTTT
TRBV2,TRBJ1-6,NA,TRBD1,CASSGGSDRAYSPLHF,TGTGCCAGCAGTGGGGGCTCGGACAGGGCCTATTCACCCCTCCACTTT
TRBV20-1,TRBJ1-6,many,NA,CSARDTAPLHF,TGCAGTGCTAGAGACACGGCACCCCTCCACTTT
TRBV7-2,TRBJ1-2,once,TRBD1,CAWSISAGGFYGYTF,TGTGCCTGGAGTATCTCGGCAGGGGGCTTCTATGGCTACACCTTC
TRBV7-2,TRBJ2-3,NA,NA,CASSPGGAVGDTQYF,TGTGCCAGCAGCCCAGGTGGGGCAGTTGGAGATACGCAGTATTTT
TRBV7-9,TRBJ2-5,few,NA,CASSWRQETQYF,TGTGCCAGCAGCTGGAGACAGGAGACCCAGTACTTC
TRBV18,TRBJ2-5,NA,NA,CASSPSGRETQYF,TGTGCCAGCTCACCATCGGGGCGGGAGACCCAGTACTTC
TRBV2,TRBJ2-7,NA,TRBD1,CASSELGTGYEQYF,TGTGCCAGCAGTGAATTGGGGACAGGGTACGAGCAGTACTTC
TRBV2,TRBJ1-5,NA,NA,CASRKTETFQPQHF,TGTGCCAGCAGAAAAACAGAGACTTTCCAGCCCCAGCATTTT
TRBV7-2,TRBJ2-5,NA,TRBD2,CASSLGTSGVQETQYF,TGTGCCAGCAGCCTCGGGACTAGCGGGGTGCAAGAGACCCAGTACTTC
TRBV10-3,TRBJ2-7,NA,TRBD2,CAISEGLAGVRYEQYF,TGTGCCATCAGTGAGGGACTAGCGGGAGTTCGGTACGAGCAGTACTTC
TRBV12-3/TRBV12-4,TRBJ1-2,NA,NA,CASKAVWGDGYTF,TGTGCCAGCAAGGCCGTGTGGGGGGATGGCTACACCTTC
TRBV4-2,TRBJ2-5,once,NA,CASSHRGGDETQYF,TGTGCCAGCAGCCACCGCGGGGGCGACGAGACCCAGTACTTC
TRBV9,TRBJ2-6,many,NA,CASSLWGSGANVLTF,TGTGCCAGCAGCCTCTGGGGCTCTGGGGCCAACGTCCTGACTTTC
TRBV24-1,TRBJ1-2,few,NA,CASSLGHPHTNYGYTF,TGTGCCAGCAGTTTAGGGCATCCCCACACCAACTATGGCTACACCTTC
TRBV24-1,TRBJ1-1,many,NA,CATSAAGPDTEAFF,TGTGCCACCAGTGCTGCAGGGCCAGACACTGAAGCTTTCTTT
TRBV7-8,TRBJ1-5,few,NA,CASSFHTESGQPQHF,TGTGCCAGCAGCTTTCATACAGAATCCGGTCAGCCCCAGCATTTT
TRBV7-3,TRBJ1-4,NA,NA,CASSGWGQNEKLFF,TGTGCCAGCAGCGGCTGGGGACAAAATGAAAAACTGTTTTTT
TRBV12-3/TRBV12-4,TRBJ2-5,NA,NA,CASSLGGGSKETQYF,TGTGCCAGCAGTTTAGGGGGGGGCTCTAAAGAGACCCAGTACTTC
TRBV10-2,TRBJ1-2,many,NA,CASSGEGRNYGYTF,TGCGCCAGCAGTGGTGAAGGGCGAAACTATGGCTACACCTTC
TRBV7-2,TRBJ1-4,many,TRBD1,CASRSLPRRQGPNEKLFF,TGTGCCAGCAGGAGCCTCCCCCGCCGACAGGGGCCTAATGAAAAACTGTTTTTT
TRBV20-1,TRBJ1-1,many,NA,CSIPGGNTEAFF,TGCAGTATCCCCGGGGGGAACACTGAAGCTTTCTTT
TRBV7-9,TRBJ1-1,few,NA,CASSSGRSNTEAFF,TGTGCCAGCAGCTCCGGACGGTCGAACACTGAAGCTTTCTTT
TRBV19,TRBJ1-6,NA,NA,CASSIGAGALPNSPLHF,TGTGCCAGTAGTATAGGCGCAGGGGCCCTACCCAATTCACCCCTCCACTTT
TRBV5-1,TRBJ1-3,many,TRBD1,CASSPGQVSGNTIYF,TGCGCCAGCAGCCCGGGACAGGTCTCTGGAAACACCATATATTTT
TRBV3-1,TRBJ2-5,many,TRBD1,CASSPTGFGETQYF,TGTGCCAGCAGCCCGACAGGGTTTGGAGAGACCCAGTACTTC
TRBV7-2,TRBJ2-2,NA,TRBD1,CASSARDRETGELFF,TGTGCCAGCAGCGCCCGGGACAGGGAGACCGGGGAGCTGTTTTTT
TRBV7-2,TRBJ2-7,NA,TRBD2,CASSLEPSGRISHEQYF,TGTGCCAGCAGCTTAGAGCCTAGCGGGAGAATTTCCCACGAGCAGTACTTC
TRBV7-9,TRBJ1-4,many,NA,CASSLWGEKLFF,TGTGCCAGCAGCTTGTGGGGAGAAAAACTGTTTTTT
TRBV7-9,TRBJ1-2,many,NA,CASSLGQPNYGYTF,TGTGCCAGCAGCTTAGGACAACCTAACTATGGCTACACCTTC
TRBV24-1,TRBJ1-2,NA,NA,CATSDWGPNYGYTF,TGTGCCACCAGTGATTGGGGGCCTAACTATGGCTACACCTTC